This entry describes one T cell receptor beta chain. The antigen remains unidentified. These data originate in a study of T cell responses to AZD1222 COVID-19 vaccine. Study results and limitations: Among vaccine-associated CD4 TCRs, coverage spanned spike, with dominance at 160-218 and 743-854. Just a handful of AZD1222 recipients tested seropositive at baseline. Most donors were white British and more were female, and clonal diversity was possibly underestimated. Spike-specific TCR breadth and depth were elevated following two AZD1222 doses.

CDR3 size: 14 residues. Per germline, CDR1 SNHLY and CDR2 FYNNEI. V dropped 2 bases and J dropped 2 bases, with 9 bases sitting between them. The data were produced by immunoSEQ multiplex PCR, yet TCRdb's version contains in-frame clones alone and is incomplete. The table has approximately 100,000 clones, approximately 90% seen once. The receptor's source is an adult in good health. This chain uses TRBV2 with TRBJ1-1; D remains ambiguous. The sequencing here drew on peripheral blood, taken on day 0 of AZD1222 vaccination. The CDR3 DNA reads TGTGCCAGCAGTGAACGGGGTTTCAACACTGAAGCTTTCTTT. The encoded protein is CASSERGFNTEAFF.